These 22 T cell receptor beta chains came from one sample sequenced in a study of blood T cell repertoires in COVID-19. Sequencing used immunoSEQ multiplex PCR; TCRdb keeps in-frame clones, though not all of them. Among about 36,000 clones listed, around nine tenths were seen once. Input material: peripheral blood. The source of these receptors is a human donor in a cohort sampled during active COVID-19.

V is TRBV19 and J is TRBJ1-1; D ambiguous. Trimming removed 6 bases at V and 1 base at J, with 12 bases between. CDR1 LNHDA and CDR2 SQIVND come from the germline V gene (reference sequence). The CDR3 runs 14 residues. The CDR3 loop is CASRPREANTEAFF. The CDR3, as DNA: TGTGCCAGTAGACCCCGAGAGGCGAACACTGAAGCTTTCTTT. Combining the CDR3 with reference TRBV19 and TRBJ1-1 gives the whole variable domain DGGITQSPKYLFRKEGQNVTLSCEQNLNHDAMYWYRQDPGQGLRLIYYSQIVNDFQKGDIAEGYSVSREKKESFPLTVTSAQKNPTAFYLCASRPREANTEAFFGQGTRLTVV.

The chain links TRBV29-1 to TRBJ2-7, with a weak D call TRBD2 (5 bases). There are 14 residues in the CDR3. Trimming removed 6 bases from V and 2 bases from J, with 17 bases in between. CDR1 and CDR2 from the germline V gene are SQVTM and ANQGSEA. The chain's CDR3 is CSVGGGRGTYEQYF. CDR3 nucleotide sequence: TGCAGCGTCGGAGGTGGGAGAGGGACCTACGAGCAGTACTTC.

V and J are TRBV3-1 (or the pseudogene TRBV3-2) and TRBJ2-3, with 10 bases aligning to TRBD2. This CDR3 has 14 residues. Germline CDR1 LGHDT, CDR2 YNNKEL (reference sequence). V dropped 4 bases and J dropped 5; count of bases not matched to a gene: 3. This chain's CDR3 is CASSPAGGLDTQYF. CDR3 nucleotides: TGTGCCAGCAGCCCAGCGGGAGGGTTAGATACGCAGTATTTT.

V and J are TRBV30 and TRBJ2-2, with 7 bases lining up with TRBD1. The V segment lost 2 bases and the J segment 7 bases; nucleotides outside the gene matches: 13. CDR1 and CDR2 (germline): GTSNPN, SVGIG (reference sequence). The CDR3 is 16 amino acids. In DNA, the CDR3 is TGTGCCTGGAGTTCCACTAGGGCTAGGGGGCACGGGGAGCTGTTTTTT. Amino acid sequence: CAWSSTRARGHGELFF.

This clone was detected only a few times. V and J are TRBV10-1 and TRBJ2-7; maybe TRBD2 (5 bases). V lost 4 bases and J 6 bases, leaving 13 bases between the germline ends. Looked up from germline, CDR1 is WNHNN and CDR2 is SYGVQD (reference sequence). This CDR3 has 13 amino acids. CDR3 sequence: CASSVAGGGEQYF. The CDR3 nucleotides are TGCGCCAGCAGTGTGGCAGGTGGAGGCGAGCAGTACTTC.

The V gene is TRBV28, the J gene TRBJ1-6; D perhaps matches TRBD1 (6 bases). CDR3 length: 14 residues. CDR1 MDHEN and CDR2 SYDVKM come from the germline V gene. Trimming shortened V by 5 bases and J by 6 bases, and 11 bases separated the two germline ends. This CDR3 reads CASSKQGTNSPLHF. Written as DNA, the CDR3 is TGTGCCAGCAGTAAGCAGGGGACTAATTCACCCCTCCACTTT.

This clone was seen a few times. CDR3 amino acids: CASSSDRDSPLHF. The CDR3 nucleotides read TGTGCCAGCAGCTCCGACAGGGATTCACCCCTCCACTTT. The V call is TRBV7-3, the J call TRBJ1-6; 7 nucleotides line up with TRBD1. This CDR3 has 13 amino acids. V lost 4 bases to trimming and J lost 8 bases; unmatched junction nucleotides: 2. Germline loops: CDR1 SGHTA, CDR2 FQGTGA.

V gene TRBV5-1 combines with J gene TRBJ2-7; 12 bases match TRBD1. This CDR3 comprises 14 residues. Trimming removed 4 bases from V and 7 bases from J; junction bases left unmatched: 6. Germline V lookup: CDR1 SGHRS, CDR2 YFSETQ. The CDR3 is CASSKGTGGGEQYF. The CDR3 region has the DNA TGCGCCAGCAGCAAAGGGACAGGGGGCGGGGAGCAGTACTTC.

In this sample, this clone turned up once. This chain uses TRBV19 with TRBJ2-7, with 7 positions matching TRBD1. This CDR3 contains 13 residues. Losses at the gene ends were 6 bases for V and 3 bases for J; bases not matched to a gene: 5. The germline V gene has CDR1 LNHDA and CDR2 SQIVND (reference sequence). The CDR3 is CASSGTANYEQYF. Written as DNA, the CDR3 is TGTGCCAGTAGCGGGACAGCAAACTACGAGCAGTACTTC.

The chain links TRBV24-1 to TRBJ2-2; 8 positions agree with TRBD1. The V gene's germline CDR1 is KGHDR and CDR2 SFDVKD. The CDR3 length is 15 residues. J was trimmed by 5 bases and V by 3 bases; bases with no gene match: 4. For the CDR3, the DNA is TGTGCCACCAGTGATCAGGACAGGGTGACCGGGGAGCTGTTTTTT. The encoded protein is CATSDQDRVTGELFF.

The rearrangement uses TRBV6-2 or TRBV6-3 and TRBJ2-3; D gene ambiguous. The germline V gene has CDR1 MNHEY and CDR2 SVGEGT. This CDR3 comprises 13 residues. Trimming left V 2 bases short and J 4 bases short, with 7 bases between. As DNA, the CDR3 is TGTGCCAGCAGTTACCCCCCCGCAGATACGCAGTATTTT. This sequence encodes CASSYPPADTQYF.

The chain employs TRBV5-1 and TRBJ2-5; D remains unclear. In germline, CDR1 is SGHRS, CDR2 YFSETQ. V was shortened by 2 bases and J by 0 bases, with 11 bases between the two germline ends. The CDR3 is made up of 15 amino acids. CDR3 in amino acids: CASSFDSPHQETQYF. In nucleotides, the CDR3 is TGCGCCAGCAGCTTCGATAGCCCCCACCAAGAGACCCAGTACTTC.

The V gene is TRBV28, the J gene TRBJ2-7; TRBD1 is a possible D gene (5 bases). Germline CDR1 reads MDHEN; CDR2 reads SYDVKM. This CDR3 is built from 14 residues. V shed 6 bases and J shed 4 bases, with 16 bases lying between them. The CDR3 coding sequence is TGTGCCAGCAGCCGTCCGACAGCAGCGTACGAGCAGTACTTC. It specifies CASSRPTAAYEQYF.

The V gene is TRBV11-2, the J gene TRBJ2-2; 8 bases agree with TRBD2. The CDR3 has 16 amino acids. V lost 6 bases, J lost 5 bases, and 11 bases stayed unmatched. CDR1 is SGHAT, CDR2 FQNNGV, per germline. The CDR3 DNA reads as TGTGCCAGCAGTTCAGGCAGCGGGAGAGGAACCGGGGAGCTGTTTTTT. It is translated as CASSSGSGRGTGELFF.

The chain carries TRBV11-2 and TRBJ1-2, with 8 bases that match TRBD1. Unmatched junction bases numbered 9, after V lost 5 bases and J lost 4 bases. This CDR3 spans 15 amino acids. Germline values: CDR1 SGHAT, CDR2 FQNNGV. This CDR3 reads CASSQASGGAYGYTF. In DNA, the CDR3 is TGTGCCAGCAGCCAAGCCTCAGGGGGCGCCTATGGCTACACCTTC.

V gene TRBV19 combines with J gene TRBJ1-1, with D unresolved. Germline CDR1 is LNHDA and CDR2 is SQIVND (reference sequence). The V end lost 4 bases, the J end lost 12 bases, and 24 bases lay between the germline ends. The CDR3 is 15 amino acids. Here the CDR3 DNA reads TGTGCCAGTAGTACGCCAGTCCGCGGGATTTACGATACTTTCTTT. Amino acids: CASSTPVRGIYDTFF.

This chain joins TRBV18 and TRBJ2-6; possibly TRBD2 for D (6 bases). CDR3 length: 16 amino acids. V was pared by 6 bases and J by 3 bases, with 15 bases between. CDR1 is KGHSH, CDR2 LQKENI, per germline. The CDR3 here is CASSPTGGGGANVLTF. The CDR3 coding sequence is TGTGCCAGCTCGCCCACCGGGGGTGGTGGGGCCAACGTCCTGACTTTC. The entire variable domain, with the rest obtained from reference TRBV18 and TRBJ2-6, is as follows: NAGVMQNPRHLVRRRGQEARLRCSPMKGHSHVYWYRQLPEEGLKFMVYLQKENIIDESGMPKERFSAEFPKEGPSILRIQQVVRGDSAAYFCASSPTGGGGANVLTFGAGSRLTVL.

The chain couples TRBV30 to TRBJ2-5; no reliable D call. The CDR3 is 12 residues long. V lost 5 bases to trimming and J lost 2 bases, with 9 bases between them. CDR1 and CDR2 from the germline V gene are GTSNPN and SVGIG (reference sequence). CDR3 in amino acids: CAWDVPQETQYF. The DNA for the CDR3 is TGTGCCTGGGATGTCCCGCAAGAGACCCAGTACTTC.

The CDR3 here is CASSSNRGRVKTQYF. For the CDR3, the DNA is TGTGCCAGCAGCTCCAACAGGGGGCGCGTGAAGACCCAGTACTTC. The chain joins TRBV11-1 to TRBJ2-5; 9 bases match TRBD1. Per the germline V gene, CDR1 is SGHAT and CDR2 is FQDESV (reference sequence). J lost 6 bases, V lost 4 bases, and 9 bases had no gene match. This CDR3 region has 15 residues.

CDR3 sequence reads: CASSLEAQTSGSGEQYF. CDR3 nucleotide sequence: TGTGCCAGCAGCTTAGAGGCCCAGACTAGCGGGAGTGGCGAGCAGTACTTC. The chain couples TRBV13 to TRBJ2-7, with 12 bases lining up with TRBD2. V lost 1 base to trimming and J lost 6 bases; unmatched junction nucleotides: 10. The CDR3 runs to 17 residues. The germline gives CDR1 PRHDT, CDR2 FYEKMQ (reference sequence).

J is TRBJ2-1 and V is TRBV6-1; 11 nucleotides match TRBD2. Germline V gives CDR1 MNHNS, CDR2 SASEGT. The CDR3 is 18 residues long. V gave up 2 bases and J gave up 7 bases; unmatched junction bases: 13. This chain's CDR3 is CASSEILPTSGSWNEQFF. DNA of the CDR3: TGTGCCAGCAGTGAAATTCTGCCCACTAGCGGGAGTTGGAATGAGCAGTTCTTC.

This clone was detected a few times. The rearrangement uses TRBV6-1 and TRBJ1-5; 9 nucleotides line up with TRBD1. The CDR3 extends over 17 amino acids. Per the germline V gene, CDR1 is MNHNS and CDR2 is SASEGT. The V segment lost 4 bases and the J segment 2 bases; nucleotides outside the gene matches: 9. In DNA form, the CDR3 reads TGTGCCAGCAGTGCCCGACAGGGGGTATCGGGCAATCAGCCCCAGCATTTT. It specifies CASSARQGVSGNQPQHF.